This is a list of T cell receptor beta chains from one sample in a study of a mutant IDH1 vaccine in newly diagnosed glioma. TCRdb's copy holds only in-frame clones and misses some; the assay was immunoSEQ multiplex PCR. The data show some 60,000 clones, 87% seen once. Their target antigens are unknown. This specimen consisted of PBMCs, obtained from a glioma patient whose treatment included an IDH1 peptide vaccine. The receptors derive from a middle-aged man with glioma. Both conserved end residues are part of each CDR3. A D gene is named only where the DNA matches it firmly. Only some rows state a clone size, as once, few, many or a class for expanded clones.

v_call	j_call	clone_size	d_call	cdr3_nt	cdr3_aa
TRBV12-5	TRBJ2-1	.	.	TGTGCTAGTGCTCCCCAGGGGAGTGGGAATCGCGAGCAGTTCTTC	CASAPQGSGNREQFF
TRBV19	TRBJ2-7	.	.	TGTGCCAGTAGTATTGGGCTAGCCGTGAAGTTCTACGAGCAGTACTTC	CASSIGLAVKFYEQYF
TRBV9	TRBJ2-2	.	TRBD2	TGTGCCAGCAGCGTCGGGAAGGACCCCGGACTAGCGGGAGAAGTCCCCGGGGAGCTGTTTTTT	CASSVGKDPGLAGEVPGELFF
TRBV6-1	TRBJ2-2	.	TRBD2	TGTGCCAGCAGTGAACCTAGCGGTAACACCGGGGAGCTGTTTTTT	CASSEPSGNTGELFF
TRBV7-6	TRBJ2-2	.	TRBD2	TGTGCCAGCAGCTTAGCGCACACTAGCGGGAGATCCGGGGAGCTGTTTTTT	CASSLAHTSGRSGELFF
TRBV14	TRBJ2-5	.	TRBD2	TGTGCCAGCAGCCAAGATTCGGGTAGCGGGAGACGGAAGACCCAGTACTTC	CASSQDSGSGRRKTQYF
TRBV7-6	TRBJ2-7	.	.	TGTGCCAGCAGCCGAAATGTGTACGAGCAGTACTTC	CASSRNVYEQYF
TRBV28	TRBJ1-1	.	.	TGTGCCAGCAGCTGGACCGAGGCGACTGAAGCTTTCTTT	CASSWTEATEAFF
TRBV10-3	TRBJ1-2	.	.	TGTGCCATCAAGAGCCCACAAAGGAAGAACTATGGCTACACCTTC	CAIKSPQRKNYGYTF
TRBV28	TRBJ2-7	.	.	TGTGCCAGCGGCCCGCGCAGTAATTCCTACGAGCAGTACTTC	CASGPRSNSYEQYF
TRBV7-3	TRBJ2-7	.	TRBD2	TGTGCCAGCAGCTTAAGTCTAGCGGGAGTCTCCGAGCAGTACTTC	CASSLSLAGVSEQYF
TRBV18	TRBJ2-1	.	TRBD2	TGTGCCAGCTCACCTTCCCGGGAGGGGGAGCAGTTCTTC	CASSPSREGEQFF
TRBV5-4	TRBJ2-2	.	.	TGTGCCAGCAGCCAGCAGGGCACCGGGGAGCTGTTTTTT	CASSQQGTGELFF
TRBV19	TRBJ2-5	.	TRBD1	TGTGCCAGTAGTACAGGACAGGGGGCAAAGACCCAGTACTTC	CASSTGQGAKTQYF
TRBV27	TRBJ1-4	once	.	TGTGCCAGCAGTCCCATCCAACGTAATGAAAAACTGTTTTTT	CASSPIQRNEKLFF
TRBV5-6	TRBJ2-7	.	.	TGTGCCAGCAGACCCGACGCGGACTCGCCTCCGGGCGAGCAGTACTTC	CASRPDADSPPGEQYF
TRBV27	TRBJ1-5	medium-sized	.	TGTGCCAGCAGTTTGGGTGTAGATCAGCCCCAGCATTTT	CASSLGVDQPQHF
TRBV7-2	TRBJ1-4	few	TRBD1	TGTGCCAGCAGCTCCCGCAGGGGGCGTATTGAAAAACTGTTTTTT	CASSSRRGRIEKLFF
TRBV6-4	TRBJ1-2	.	TRBD1	TGTGCCAGCAGTCCGGGACAGGGAAACTATGGCTACACCTTC	CASSPGQGNYGYTF
TRBV19	TRBJ1-6	.	.	TGTGCCAGTAGCCCCGGGACACCAAGAAGCTCACCCCTCCACTTT	CASSPGTPRSSPLHF
TRBV6-6	TRBJ2-7	.	.	TGTGCCAGCAGTATGGACCTAGGAGTTTCCCACGAGCAGTACTTC	CASSMDLGVSHEQYF
TRBV2	TRBJ1-4	once	.	TGTGCCAGCAGAAGGGGGACTAATGAAAAACTGTTTTTT	CASRRGTNEKLFF
TRBV6-4	TRBJ2-4	.	TRBD1	TGTGCCAGCAGTCCACAGGGGGCTGGAAACATTCAGTACTTC	CASSPQGAGNIQYF
TRBV28	TRBJ1-5	.	.	TGTGCCAGCAGCCCCCCCGGGGGGAATCAGCCCCAGCATTTT	CASSPPGGNQPQHF
TRBV14	TRBJ2-2	once	TRBD2	TGTGCCAGCAGCCAAGCGGGGGGTTCCGGGGAGCTGTTTTTT	CASSQAGGSGELFF
TRBV7-9	TRBJ2-3	once	TRBD2	TGTGCCAGCAGCTTAGGGCCAGCGGGAGGGCGAGATACGCAGTATTTT	CASSLGPAGGRDTQYF
TRBV2	TRBJ2-7	.	.	TGTGCCAGCACGGTGAGGGACGAGCAGTACTTC	CASTVRDEQYF
TRBV7-2	TRBJ2-1	.	.	TGTGCCAGCAGCTTAGGCCCCCTGAGCTCCTACAATGAGCAGTTCTTC	CASSLGPLSSYNEQFF
TRBV6-5	TRBJ2-1	.	TRBD2	TGTGCCAGCAAGAGGACTAGCGGTTCTTACAATGAGCAGTTCTTC	CASKRTSGSYNEQFF
TRBV27	TRBJ2-7	.	.	TGTGCCAGCAGTCACGACCCTGGCTACGAGCAGTACTTC	CASSHDPGYEQYF
TRBV12-5	TRBJ1-5	few	.	TGTGCTAGTGGTTTGGTACTGGCAGACATGGGCAATCAGCCCCAGCATTTT	CASGLVLADMGNQPQHF
TRBV7-9	TRBJ2-3	once	.	TGTGCCAGCAAGAGTGTAGATACGCAGTATTTT	CASKSVDTQYF
TRBV15	TRBJ2-5	.	.	TGTGCCACCAGCAGAGATAGGGTTGAGACCCAGTACTTC	CATSRDRVETQYF
TRBV11-2	TRBJ2-3	.	.	TGTGCCAGCAGCTTCGGAGATACGCAGTATTTT	CASSFGDTQYF
TRBV10-3	TRBJ2-7	.	.	TGTGCCATCAGTGGAGGTGCGTCCCTCCTTGGCGAGCAGTACTTC	CAISGGASLLGEQYF
TRBV18	TRBJ1-4	.	.	TGTGCCAGCTCACCATTGGGTACAACTAATGAAAAACTGTTTTTT	CASSPLGTTNEKLFF